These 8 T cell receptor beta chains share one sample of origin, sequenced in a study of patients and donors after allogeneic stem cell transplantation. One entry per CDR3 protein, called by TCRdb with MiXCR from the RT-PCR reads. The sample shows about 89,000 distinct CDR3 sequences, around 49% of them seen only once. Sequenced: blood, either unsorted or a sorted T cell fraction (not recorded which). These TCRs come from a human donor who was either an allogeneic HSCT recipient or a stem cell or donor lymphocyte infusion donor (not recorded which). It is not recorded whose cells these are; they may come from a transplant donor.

The DNA of the CDR3 is TGTGCCAGCAGTTTGCCACCTGAACACACAGCAAACACTGAAGCTTTCTTT. Protein sequence: CASSLPPEHTANTEAFF. This chain joins TRBV12-3 or TRBV12-4 and TRBJ1-1; D is uncertain. The CDR3 covers 17 residues. V was shortened by 3 bases and J by 2 bases, with 19 bases between the two germline ends.

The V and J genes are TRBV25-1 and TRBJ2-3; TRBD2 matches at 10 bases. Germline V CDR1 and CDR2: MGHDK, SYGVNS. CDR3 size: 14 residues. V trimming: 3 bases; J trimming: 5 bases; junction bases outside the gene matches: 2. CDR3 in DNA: TGTGCCAGCAGTGAGCGACTAGCGGGAGATACGCAGTATTTT. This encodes CASSERLAGDTQYF.

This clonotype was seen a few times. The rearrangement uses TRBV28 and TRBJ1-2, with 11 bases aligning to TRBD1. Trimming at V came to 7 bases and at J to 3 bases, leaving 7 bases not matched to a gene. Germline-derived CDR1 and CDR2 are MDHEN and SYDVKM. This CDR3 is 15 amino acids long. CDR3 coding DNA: TGTGCCAGCACTCAACCGGGACAGGGGGACTATGGCTACACCTTC. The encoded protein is CASTQPGQGDYGYTF.

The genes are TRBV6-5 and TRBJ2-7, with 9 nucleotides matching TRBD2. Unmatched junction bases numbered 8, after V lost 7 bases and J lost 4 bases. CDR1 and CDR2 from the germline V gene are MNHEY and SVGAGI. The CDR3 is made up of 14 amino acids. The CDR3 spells CASTRTSVRYEQYF. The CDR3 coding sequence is TGTGCCAGCACCCGGACTAGCGTGAGGTACGAGCAGTACTTC.

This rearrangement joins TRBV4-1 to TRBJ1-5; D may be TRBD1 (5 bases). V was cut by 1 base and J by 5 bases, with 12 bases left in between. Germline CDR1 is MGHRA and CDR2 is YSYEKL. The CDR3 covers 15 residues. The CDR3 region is CASSQVWTTDQPQHF. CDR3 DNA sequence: TGCGCCAGCAGCCAAGTATGGACAACTGATCAGCCCCAGCATTTT.

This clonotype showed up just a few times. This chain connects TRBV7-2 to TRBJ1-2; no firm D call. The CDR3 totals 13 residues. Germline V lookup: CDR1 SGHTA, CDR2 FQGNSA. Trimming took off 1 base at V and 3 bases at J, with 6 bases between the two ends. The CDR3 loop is CASSLGLDYGYTF. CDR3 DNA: TGTGCCAGCAGCTTAGGCCTGGACTATGGCTACACCTTC.

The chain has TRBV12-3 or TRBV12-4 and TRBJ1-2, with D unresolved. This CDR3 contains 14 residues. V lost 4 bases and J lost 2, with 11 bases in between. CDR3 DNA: TGTGCCAGCAGTTCCTCAATCCTGAACTATGGCTACACCTTC. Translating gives CASSSSILNYGYTF.

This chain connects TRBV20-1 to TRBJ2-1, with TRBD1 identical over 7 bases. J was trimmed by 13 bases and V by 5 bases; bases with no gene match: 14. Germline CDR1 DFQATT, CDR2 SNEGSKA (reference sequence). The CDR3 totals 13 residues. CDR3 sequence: CSAPAGTAIFQFF. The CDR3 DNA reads TGCAGTGCTCCCGCCGGGACAGCCATATTTCAGTTCTTC.